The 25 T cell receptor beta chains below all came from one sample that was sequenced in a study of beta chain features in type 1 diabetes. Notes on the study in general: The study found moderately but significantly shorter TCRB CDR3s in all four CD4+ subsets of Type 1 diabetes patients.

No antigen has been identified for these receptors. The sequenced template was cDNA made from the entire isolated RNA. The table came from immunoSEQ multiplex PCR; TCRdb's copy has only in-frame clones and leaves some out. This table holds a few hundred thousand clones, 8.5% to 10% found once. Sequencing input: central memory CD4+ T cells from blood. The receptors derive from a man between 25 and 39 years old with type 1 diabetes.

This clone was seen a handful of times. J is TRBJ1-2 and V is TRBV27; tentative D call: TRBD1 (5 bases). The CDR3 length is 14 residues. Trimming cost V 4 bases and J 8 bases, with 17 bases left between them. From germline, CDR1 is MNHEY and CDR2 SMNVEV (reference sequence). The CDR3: CASSWAGRAAGYTF. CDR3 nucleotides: TGTGCCAGCAGTTGGGCGGGCAGGGCGGCGGGCTACACCTTC.

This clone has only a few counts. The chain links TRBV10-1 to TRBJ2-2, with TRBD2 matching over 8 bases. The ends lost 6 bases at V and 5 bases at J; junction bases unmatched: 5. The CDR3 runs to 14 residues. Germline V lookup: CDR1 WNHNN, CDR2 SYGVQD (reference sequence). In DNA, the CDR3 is TGCGCCAGCAGGAGCGGGAGAGGAACCGGGGAGCTGTTTTTT. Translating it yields CASRSGRGTGELFF.

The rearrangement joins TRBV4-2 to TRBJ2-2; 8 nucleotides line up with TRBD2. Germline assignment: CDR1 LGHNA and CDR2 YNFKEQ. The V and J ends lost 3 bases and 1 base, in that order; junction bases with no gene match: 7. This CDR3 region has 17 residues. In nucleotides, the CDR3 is TGTGCCAGCAGCCATATATGGGCGGGAGGGAACACCGGGGAGCTGTTTTTT. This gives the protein CASSHIWAGGNTGELFF.

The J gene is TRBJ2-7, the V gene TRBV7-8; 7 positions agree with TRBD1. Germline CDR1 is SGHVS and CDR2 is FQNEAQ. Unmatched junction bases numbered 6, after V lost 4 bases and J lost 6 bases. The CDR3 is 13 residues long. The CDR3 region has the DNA TGTGCCAGCAGCTCACGACAGGGTACCGAGCAGTACTTC. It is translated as CASSSRQGTEQYF.

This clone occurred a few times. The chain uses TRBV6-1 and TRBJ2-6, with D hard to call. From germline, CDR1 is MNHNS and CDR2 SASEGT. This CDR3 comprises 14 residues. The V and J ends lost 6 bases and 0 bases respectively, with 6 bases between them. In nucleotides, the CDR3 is TGTGCCAGCAGCCCGAGCTCTGGGGCCAACGTCCTGACTTTC. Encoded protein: CASSPSSGANVLTF.

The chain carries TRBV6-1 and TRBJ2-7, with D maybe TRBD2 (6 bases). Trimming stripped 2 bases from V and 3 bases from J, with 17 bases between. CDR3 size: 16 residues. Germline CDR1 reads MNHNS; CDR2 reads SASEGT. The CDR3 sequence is CASSERSGSASYEQYF. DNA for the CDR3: TGTGCCAGCAGTGAAAGGAGCGGGTCAGCGAGCTACGAGCAGTACTTC.

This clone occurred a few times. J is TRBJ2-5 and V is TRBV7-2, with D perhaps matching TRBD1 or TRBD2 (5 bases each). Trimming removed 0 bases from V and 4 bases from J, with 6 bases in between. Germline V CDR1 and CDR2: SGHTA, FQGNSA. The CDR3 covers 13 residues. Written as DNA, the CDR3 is TGTGCCAGCAGCTTAGCAGGGACAGAGACCCAGTACTTC. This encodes CASSLAGTETQYF.

This CDR3 is CASNGRVSTDTQYF. The CDR3 DNA sequence: TGCGCCAGCAACGGGAGGGTTTCCACAGATACGCAGTATTTT. The chain combines TRBV23-1 with TRBJ2-3; 8 positions match TRBD2. TRBV23-1 is labeled an ORF, and its function is uncertain. The CDR3 spans 14 residues. Trimming at V came to 7 bases and at J to 2 bases, leaving 5 bases not matched to a gene.

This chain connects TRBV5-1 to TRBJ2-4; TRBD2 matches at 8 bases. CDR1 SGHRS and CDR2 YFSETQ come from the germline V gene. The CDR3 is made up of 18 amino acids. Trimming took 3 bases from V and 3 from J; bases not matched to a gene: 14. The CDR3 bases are TGCGCCAGCAGCTCCCTGGAAAGAGGAAGCGGGGGCAAAAACATTCAGTACTTC. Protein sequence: CASSSLERGSGGKNIQYF.

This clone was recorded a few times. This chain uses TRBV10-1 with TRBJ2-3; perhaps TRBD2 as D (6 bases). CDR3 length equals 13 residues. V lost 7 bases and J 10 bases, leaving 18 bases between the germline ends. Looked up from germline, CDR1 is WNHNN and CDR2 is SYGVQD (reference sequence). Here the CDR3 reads CASTSGLRNPQYF. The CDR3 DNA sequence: TGCGCCAGCACATCGGGACTCCGTAATCCGCAGTATTTT.

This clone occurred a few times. The CDR3 DNA reads as TGTGCCAGCAGTCCACCGCCTCCCACCTATGGCTACACCTTC. Translation gives CASSPPPPTYGYTF. V is TRBV28 and J is TRBJ1-2, with D hard to call. The germline V gene has CDR1 MDHEN and CDR2 SYDVKM. There are 14 residues in the CDR3. V was shortened by 5 bases and J by 4 bases, with 14 bases between the two germline ends.

The CDR3 region has the DNA TGTGCCAGCAGTTACTCAGCGGGAGGGGTCTACGAGCAGTACTTC. Encoded protein: CASSYSAGGVYEQYF. V usage is TRBV6-5 and J usage is TRBJ2-7, with 10 bases identical to TRBD2. The CDR3 has 15 residues. Per the germline V gene, CDR1 is MNHEY and CDR2 is SVGAGI. Trimming cost V 0 bases and J 3 bases; bases outside gene matches: 2.

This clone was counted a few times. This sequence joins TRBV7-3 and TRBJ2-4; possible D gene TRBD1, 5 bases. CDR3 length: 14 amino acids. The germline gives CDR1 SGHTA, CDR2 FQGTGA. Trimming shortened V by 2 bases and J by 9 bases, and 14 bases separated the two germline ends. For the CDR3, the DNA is TGTGCCAGCAGCTTAGGGCAGGGAAGGGGCATTCAGTACTTC. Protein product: CASSLGQGRGIQYF. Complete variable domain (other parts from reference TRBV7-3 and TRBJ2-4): GAGVSQTPSNKVTEKGKYVELRCDPISGHTALYWYRQSLGQGPEFLIYFQGTGAADDSGLPNDRFFAVRPEGSVSTLKIQRTERGDSAVYLCASSLGQGRGIQYFGAGTRLSVL.

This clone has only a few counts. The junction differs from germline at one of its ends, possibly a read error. CDR3 sequence reads: CASSTQAGALFF. The CDR3 coding sequence is TGTGCCAGTAGTACCCAAGCGGGGGCACTATTTTTC. This chain links TRBV19 with TRBJ2-7, with 8 positions matching TRBD2. Looked up from germline, CDR1 is LNHDA and CDR2 is SQIVND (reference sequence). The CDR3 runs to 12 residues.

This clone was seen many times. CDR3 nucleotide sequence: TGTGCCAGCAGCCTAGACAGGGGGGATGAGCAGTTCTTC. Encoded protein: CASSLDRGDEQFF. The chain carries TRBV7-7 and TRBJ2-1; 9 bases match TRBD1. The CDR3 is made up of 13 amino acids. V trimming: 5 bases; J trimming: 8 bases; junction bases outside the gene matches: 4. Germline values: CDR1 SSHAT, CDR2 FNYEAQ (reference sequence).

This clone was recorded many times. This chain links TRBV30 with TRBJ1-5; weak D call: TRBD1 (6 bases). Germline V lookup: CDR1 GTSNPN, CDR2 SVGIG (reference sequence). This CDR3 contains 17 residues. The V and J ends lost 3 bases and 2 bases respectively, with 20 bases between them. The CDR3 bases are TGTGCCTGGAGCATTGGACAGCGAGCAGGGGGCAATCAGCCCCAGCATTTT. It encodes CAWSIGQRAGGNQPQHF.

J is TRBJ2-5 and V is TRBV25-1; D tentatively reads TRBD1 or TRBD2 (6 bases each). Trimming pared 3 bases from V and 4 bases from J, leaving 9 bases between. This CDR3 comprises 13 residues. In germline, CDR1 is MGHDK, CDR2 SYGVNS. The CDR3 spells CASSEGGRETQYF. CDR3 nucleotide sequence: TGTGCCAGCAGTGAGGGGGGCCGAGAGACCCAGTACTTC. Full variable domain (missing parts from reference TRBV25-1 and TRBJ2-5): EADIYQTPRYLVIGTGKKITLECSQTMGHDKMYWYQQDPGMELHLIHYSYGVNSTEKGDLSSESTVSRIRTEHFPLTLESARPSHTSQYLCASSEGGRETQYFGPGTRLLVL.

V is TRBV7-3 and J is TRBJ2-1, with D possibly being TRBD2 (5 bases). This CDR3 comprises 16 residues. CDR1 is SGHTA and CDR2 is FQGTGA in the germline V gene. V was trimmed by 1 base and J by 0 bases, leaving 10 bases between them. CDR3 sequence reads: CASSLSMGSSYNEQFF. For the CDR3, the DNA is TGTGCCAGCAGCTTAAGTATGGGGAGCTCCTACAATGAGCAGTTCTTC.

The CDR3 reads CASSLTAGAFYEQYF. The DNA of the CDR3 is TGCGCCAGCAGCTTGACTGCGGGAGCCTTCTACGAGCAGTACTTC. The J gene is TRBJ2-7, the V gene TRBV5-1; 7 bases are shared with TRBD2. The V gene end was trimmed by 1 base and the J gene end by 3 bases; junction bases not matched to a gene: 7. The CDR3 is made up of 15 amino acids. CDR1 is SGHRS and CDR2 is YFSETQ in the germline V gene.

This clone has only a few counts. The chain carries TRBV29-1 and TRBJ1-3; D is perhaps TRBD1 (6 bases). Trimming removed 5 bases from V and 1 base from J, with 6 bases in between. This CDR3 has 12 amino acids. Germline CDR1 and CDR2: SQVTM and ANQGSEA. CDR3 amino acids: CSVQGSGNTIYF. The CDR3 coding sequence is TGCAGCGTTCAGGGGTCTGGAAACACCATATATTTT.

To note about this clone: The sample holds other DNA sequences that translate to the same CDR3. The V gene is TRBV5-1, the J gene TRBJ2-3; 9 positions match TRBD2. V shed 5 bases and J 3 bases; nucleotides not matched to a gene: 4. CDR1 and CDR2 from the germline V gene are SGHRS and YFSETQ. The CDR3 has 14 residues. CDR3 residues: CASSLGLATDTQYF. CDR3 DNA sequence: TGCGCCAGCAGTCTTGGACTAGCGACAGATACGCAGTATTTT.

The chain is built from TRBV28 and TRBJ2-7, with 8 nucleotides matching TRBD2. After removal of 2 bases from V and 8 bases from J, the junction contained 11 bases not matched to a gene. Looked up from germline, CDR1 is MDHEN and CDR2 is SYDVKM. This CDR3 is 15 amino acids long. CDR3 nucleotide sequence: TGTGCCAGCAGTTTACTAGCGGGTGTACTCCTCAAGCAGTACTTC. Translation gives CASSLLAGVLLKQYF.

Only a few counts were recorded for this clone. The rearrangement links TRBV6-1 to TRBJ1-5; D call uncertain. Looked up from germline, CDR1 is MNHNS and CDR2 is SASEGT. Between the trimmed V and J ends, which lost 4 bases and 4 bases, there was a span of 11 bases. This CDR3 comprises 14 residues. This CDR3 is CASSVSAANQPQHF. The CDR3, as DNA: TGTGCCAGCAGTGTCTCGGCAGCTAATCAGCCCCAGCATTTT.

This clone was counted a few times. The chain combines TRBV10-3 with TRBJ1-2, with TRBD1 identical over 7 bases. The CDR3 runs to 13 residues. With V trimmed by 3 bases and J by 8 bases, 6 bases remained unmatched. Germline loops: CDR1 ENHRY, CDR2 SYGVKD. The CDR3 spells CAISEQGFEGYTF. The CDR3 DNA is TGTGCCATCAGTGAACAGGGGTTCGAGGGCTACACCTTC.

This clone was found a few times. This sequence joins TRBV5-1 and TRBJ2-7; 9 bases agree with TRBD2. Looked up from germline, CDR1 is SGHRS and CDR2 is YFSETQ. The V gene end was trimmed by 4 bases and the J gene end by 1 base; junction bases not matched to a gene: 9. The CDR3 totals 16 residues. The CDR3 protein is CASSQGTSSTSYEQYF. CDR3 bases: TGCGCCAGCAGCCAAGGGACTAGCAGTACTTCCTACGAGCAGTACTTC. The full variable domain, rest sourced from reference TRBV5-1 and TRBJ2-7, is KAGVTQTPRYLIKTRGQQVTLSCSPISGHRSVSWYQQTPGQGLQFLFEYFSETQRNKGNFPGRFSGRQFSNSRSEMNVSTLELGDSALYLCASSQGTSSTSYEQYFGPGTRLTVT.